Each of the 12 T cell receptor beta chains below was sequenced from the same sample in a study of cytomegalovirus exposure and HLA in healthy donors. This table comes from immunoSEQ multiplex PCR, and its TCRdb copy is limited to in-frame clones, with some not included. The table includes about 190,000 clones, 75% to 90% detected once. Sequenced input: PBMCs. These receptors were taken from a young man in good health and CMV-seropositive.

This chain connects TRBV9 to TRBJ2-3; 13 bases are a match to TRBD2. Germline assignment: CDR1 SGDLS and CDR2 YYNGEE. Unmatched junction bases numbered 8, after V lost 6 bases and J lost 4 bases. This CDR3 spans 16 amino acids. The CDR3 here is CASNPGLAGAADTQYF. CDR3 sequence (DNA): TGTGCCAGCAACCCAGGACTAGCGGGAGCGGCAGATACGCAGTATTTT.

This chain joins TRBV10-3 and TRBJ1-5; TRBD1 agrees at 11 bases. Germline values: CDR1 ENHRY, CDR2 SYGVKD. The CDR3 consists of 15 residues. V lost 2 bases to trimming and J lost 7 bases; unmatched junction nucleotides: 4. The CDR3 DNA is TGTGCCATCAGTGAGCGGACAGGGGGCGGACAGCCCCAGCATTTT. Translated, it gives CAISERTGGGQPQHF.

The rearrangement links TRBV7-7 to TRBJ2-1, with D uncertain. This CDR3 region has 11 residues. The V end was cut by 5 bases, the J end by 9 bases, with 8 bases between. Germline values: CDR1 SSHAT, CDR2 FNYEAQ (reference sequence). CDR3 sequence reads: CASSPGFEQFF. The CDR3 bases are TGTGCCAGCAGCCCTGGCTTTGAGCAGTTCTTC.

The rearrangement uses TRBV11-2 and TRBJ2-3, with D hard to call. Germline assignment: CDR1 SGHAT and CDR2 FQNNGV. V gave up 6 bases and J gave up 0 bases, with 13 bases separating them. The CDR3 loop spans 15 amino acids. CDR3 sequence: CASRLMGQSTDTQYF. CDR3 nucleotides: TGTGCCAGCAGATTAATGGGCCAGAGCACAGATACGCAGTATTTT. The variable domain in full, completed from reference TRBV11-2 and TRBJ2-3, reads EAGVAQSPRYKIIEKRQSVAFWCNPISGHATLYWYQQILGQGPKLLIQFQNNGVVDDSQLPKDRFSAERLKGVDSTLKIQPAKLEDSAVYLCASRLMGQSTDTQYFGPGTRLTVL.

The chain recombines TRBV29-1 with TRBJ1-5; TRBD1 might be the D (5 bases). In germline, CDR1 is SQVTM, CDR2 ANQGSEA. CDR3 length: 16 amino acids. Trimming took off 4 bases at V and 3 bases at J, with 19 bases between the two ends. In DNA, the CDR3 is TGCAGCGTTGGAGGGGAGGGCGGTTCGCCCAATCAGCCCCAGCATTTT. This translates into CSVGGEGGSPNQPQHF.

The gene calls are TRBV29-1 and TRBJ2-3, with 7 bases identical to TRBD2. This CDR3 is built from 16 residues. V lost 0 bases, J lost 1 base, and 7 bases stayed unmatched. The V gene's germline CDR1 is SQVTM and CDR2 ANQGSEA. The CDR3 sequence: CSVEDPAGVRTDTQYF. CDR3 DNA sequence: TGCAGCGTTGAAGATCCGGCGGGAGTGCGCACAGATACGCAGTATTTT.

This rearrangement joins TRBV5-1 to TRBJ2-7, with 10 bases that match TRBD1. V lost 6 bases to trimming and J lost 7 bases; unmatched junction nucleotides: 10. CDR3 size: 14 residues. Germline V CDR1 and CDR2: SGHRS, YFSETQ. In DNA, the CDR3 is TGCGCCAGCAAGACCGGGACAGGGGATTGGGAGCAGTACTTC. It translates to CASKTGTGDWEQYF.

The chain carries TRBV11-3 and TRBJ2-7, with 15 bases lining up with TRBD2. Germline V gene lookup returns CDR1 SGHNT and CDR2 YENEEA. After removal of 6 bases from V and 3 bases from J, the junction contained 6 bases not matched to a gene. This CDR3 contains 16 residues. In nucleotides, the CDR3 is TGTGCCAGCAGTCGCGGACTAGCGGGAGGGGACTACGAGCAGTACTTC. It translates to CASSRGLAGGDYEQYF.

The J gene is TRBJ2-7, the V gene TRBV27; TRBD1 might be the D (5 bases). The germline V and J ends were trimmed by 6 bases and 4 bases, with 16 bases remaining between them. The germline V gene encodes CDR1 MNHEY and CDR2 SMNVEV (reference sequence). This CDR3 has 14 residues. In DNA form, the CDR3 reads TGTGCCAGCAGGCCCGGACACTTTTCGTACGAGCAGTACTTC. Residues: CASRPGHFSYEQYF.

This chain joins TRBV11-3 and TRBJ2-5; 8 positions match TRBD1. CDR3 size: 14 residues. Trimming at V came to 5 bases and at J to 4 bases, leaving 6 bases not matched to a gene. The germline CDR1 and CDR2 sequences are SGHNT and YENEEA. The CDR3 coding sequence is TGTGCCAGCAGCCGTGGACAGGGAGGAGAGACCCAGTACTTC. As protein: CASSRGQGGETQYF.

The rearrangement joins TRBV30 to TRBJ2-2; the D gene is possibly TRBD1 (6 bases). The V end lost 5 bases, the J end lost 5 bases, and 15 bases lay between the germline ends. Per germline, CDR1 GTSNPN and CDR2 SVGIG (reference sequence). The CDR3 is made up of 14 amino acids. DNA of the CDR3: TGTGCCTGGTGCTTGGGTGGGACAACCGGGGAGCTGTTTTTT. Protein product: CAWCLGGTTGELFF.

The count of this clone is one. Here the CDR3 DNA reads TGTGCCAGCAGTCCGACAGGGGGGCGGAATGAGCAGTTCTTC. Its translation: CASSPTGGRNEQFF. The V and J genes are TRBV27 and TRBJ2-1; 9 bases are a match to TRBD1. Germline CDR1 and CDR2: MNHEY and SMNVEV (reference sequence). The CDR3 runs to 14 residues. Trimming cost V 5 bases and J 7 bases; bases outside gene matches: 6.